A selection of T cell receptor beta chains follows, all from one sample in a study of healthy donors' naive CD4 and CD8 T cells. From the reads, TCRdb called clonotypes with MiXCR, one entry per CDR3 protein. Of 150,000 to 200,000 distinct CDR3 sequences listed, around three quarters were seen once; the top ten hold roughly 2.4%. Input material: naive CD4+ and CD8+ T cells sorted from blood, pooled from several donors. The receptors were sampled from a pool of human donors in good health; the sample pools cells from several healthy donors. Both conserved end residues are part of each CDR3. Expanded clones are given a class, and other clones once, few, many or no size at all.

j_call v_call clone_size cdr3_aa
TRBJ2-2 TRBV11-2 NA CASSLVELRSGELFF
TRBJ1-2 TRBV19 NA CASSIRDTSNYGYTF
TRBJ2-7 TRBV12-3/TRBV12-4 NA CASSLRLSIYEQYF
TRBJ1-2 TRBV11-1 NA CASSLETGDGYTF
TRBJ2-7 TRBV6-2/TRBV6-3 NA CASSYKVEQYF
TRBJ2-1 TRBV29-1 NA CSVENELAGGPNNEQFF
TRBJ2-5 TRBV29-1 NA CSVEERDRGETQYF
TRBJ2-1 TRBV10-3 NA CAISDPSAGDNEQFF
TRBJ2-1 TRBV12-3/TRBV12-4 NA CASRDVAGVISYNEQFF
TRBJ1-1 TRBV29-1 few CSVARGGEAFF
TRBJ2-1 TRBV29-1 few CSVGRRLDNEQFF
TRBJ1-1 TRBV7-9 NA CASSPTGSTEAFF
TRBJ1-5 TRBV10-3 NA CAISSGGMQPQHF
TRBJ2-5 TRBV27 NA CASSSDYTGQETQYF
TRBJ1-1 TRBV6-5 once CASIGTEAFF
TRBJ1-2 TRBV18 NA CASSRTVDRGYYGYTF
TRBJ2-1 TRBV29-1 NA CSVGSERGTGARLGQFF
TRBJ1-5 TRBV6-6 NA CASSYRSSSNQPQHF
TRBJ1-6 TRBV5-4 NA CASSLVSGNSPLHF
TRBJ1-2 TRBV6-2/TRBV6-3 NA CASSYGDVGYTF
TRBJ1-2 TRBV29-1 few CSVRTGIYGYTF
TRBJ1-3 TRBV15 NA CATSRDPGQAVGNTIYF
TRBJ2-1 TRBV27 NA CASSSQGASSYNEQFF
TRBJ1-2 TRBV5-6 once CASSLERGAPYGYTF
TRBJ2-1 TRBV12-5 NA CASGLVGGGPHNEQFF
TRBJ1-1 TRBV29-1 few CSVEGQGAQGTEAFF
TRBJ2-7 TRBV28 once CASRQATSYEQYF
TRBJ2-3 TRBV6-5 NA CASSFSSGSGDTQYF
TRBJ2-1 TRBV5-4 once CASSLSGVGSYNEQFF
TRBJ2-1 TRBV30 NA CAWSRGLAGGGNEQFF
TRBJ1-2 TRBV2 NA CASSEAGQYGYTF
TRBJ2-1 TRBV29-1 few CSVVRYNEQFF
TRBJ2-1 TRBV29-1 NA CSVGGGSGYNEQFF
TRBJ2-5 TRBV29-1 NA CSATGDPGQVRLETQYF